This note documents a single T cell receptor beta chain sequence. The antigen is unknown. This CDR3 comprises 13 residues. Germline V lookup: CDR1 SGHDT, CDR2 YYEEEE. With 2 bases removed from V and 0 bases from J, the gap between germline ends came to 5 bases. The sample comes from a study of OX40 agonist ivuxolimab in advanced cancers. About the study: A mean age of approximately 58 years, range roughly 20 to 80, was recorded, and roughly 80% were male. Study findings and constraints: Dose levels from 0.1 to 3.0 mg/kg saw CD4+ and CD8+ blood T cells expand clonally by week 6. Among T cells, CD8+ cells averaged more expanded clones than CD4+ cells.

Using immunoSEQ multiplex PCR, the repertoire was profiled, and TCRdb retains in-frame clones only, with some absent. The table records some 48,000 clones, 80% to 95% of them present only once. This rearrangement joins TRBV5-6 to TRBJ1-1, with D hard to call. This receptor was obtained from an adult with an advanced solid tumor such as melanoma, head and neck, liver or kidney cancer. The source material was CD4+ or CD8+ T cells sorted from blood, sampled in a trial of the OX40 agonist ivuxolimab. CDR3 bases: TGTGCCAGCAGCTTTTCGCTGAACACTGAAGCTTTCTTT. Translating gives CASSFSLNTEAFF.